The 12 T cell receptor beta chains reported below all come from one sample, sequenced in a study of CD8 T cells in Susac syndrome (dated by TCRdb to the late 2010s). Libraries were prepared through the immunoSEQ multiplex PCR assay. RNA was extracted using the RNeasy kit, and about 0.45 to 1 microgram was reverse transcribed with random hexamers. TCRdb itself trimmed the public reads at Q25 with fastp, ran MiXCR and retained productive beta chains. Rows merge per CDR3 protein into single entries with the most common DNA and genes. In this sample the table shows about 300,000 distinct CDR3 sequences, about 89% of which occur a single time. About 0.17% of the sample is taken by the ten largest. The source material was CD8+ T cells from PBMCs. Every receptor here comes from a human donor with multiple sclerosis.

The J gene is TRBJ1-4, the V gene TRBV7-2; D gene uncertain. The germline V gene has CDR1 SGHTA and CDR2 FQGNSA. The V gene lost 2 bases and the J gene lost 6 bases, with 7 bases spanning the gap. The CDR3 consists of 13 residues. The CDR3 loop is CASSLRPDEKLFF. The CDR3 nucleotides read TGTGCCAGCAGCTTAAGGCCCGATGAAAAACTGTTTTTT. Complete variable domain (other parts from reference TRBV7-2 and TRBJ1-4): GAGVSQSPSNKVTEKGKDVELRCDPISGHTALYWYRQSLGQGLEFLIYFQGNSAPDKSGLPSDRFSAERTGGSVSTLTIQRTQQEDSAVYLCASSLRPDEKLFFGSGTQLSVL.

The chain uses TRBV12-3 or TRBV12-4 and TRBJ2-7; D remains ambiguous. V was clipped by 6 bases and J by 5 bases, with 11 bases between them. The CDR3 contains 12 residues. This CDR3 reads CASRSLKDEQYF. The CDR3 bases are TGTGCCAGCAGGAGCCTCAAGGACGAGCAGTACTTC.

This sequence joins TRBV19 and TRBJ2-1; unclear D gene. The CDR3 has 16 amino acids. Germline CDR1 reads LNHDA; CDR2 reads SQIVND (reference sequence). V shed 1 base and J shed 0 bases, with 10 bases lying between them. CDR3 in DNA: TGTGCCAGTAGTATAGCCTACCCCAGCTCCTACAATGAGCAGTTCTTC. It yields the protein CASSIAYPSSYNEQFF.

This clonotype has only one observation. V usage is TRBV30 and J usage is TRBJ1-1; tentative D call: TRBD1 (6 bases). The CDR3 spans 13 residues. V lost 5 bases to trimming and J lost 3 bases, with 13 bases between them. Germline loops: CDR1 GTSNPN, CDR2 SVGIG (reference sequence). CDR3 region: CAWSEGGYTEAFF. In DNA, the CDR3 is TGTGCCTGGTCCGAAGGGGGGTACACTGAAGCTTTCTTT.

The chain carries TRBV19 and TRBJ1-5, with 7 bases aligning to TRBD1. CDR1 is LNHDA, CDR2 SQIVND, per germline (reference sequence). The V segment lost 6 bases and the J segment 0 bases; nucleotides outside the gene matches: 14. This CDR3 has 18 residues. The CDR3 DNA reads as TGTGCCAGTAGCCGGGACAGCCTAGCGGTTTATAGCAATCAGCCCCAGCATTTT. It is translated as CASSRDSLAVYSNQPQHF.

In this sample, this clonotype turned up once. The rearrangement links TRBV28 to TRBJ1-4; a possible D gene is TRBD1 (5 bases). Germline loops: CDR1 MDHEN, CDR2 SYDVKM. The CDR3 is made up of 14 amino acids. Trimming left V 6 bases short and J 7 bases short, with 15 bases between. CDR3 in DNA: TGTGCCAGCAGCTTCTGGGGGTCACTTGAAAAACTGTTTTTT. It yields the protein CASSFWGSLEKLFF.

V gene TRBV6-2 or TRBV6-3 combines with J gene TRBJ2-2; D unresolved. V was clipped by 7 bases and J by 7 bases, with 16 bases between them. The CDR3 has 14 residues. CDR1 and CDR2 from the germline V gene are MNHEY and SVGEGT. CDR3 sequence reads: CASITPDNFGELFF. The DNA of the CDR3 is TGTGCCAGCATCACCCCAGATAATTTCGGGGAGCTGTTTTTT.

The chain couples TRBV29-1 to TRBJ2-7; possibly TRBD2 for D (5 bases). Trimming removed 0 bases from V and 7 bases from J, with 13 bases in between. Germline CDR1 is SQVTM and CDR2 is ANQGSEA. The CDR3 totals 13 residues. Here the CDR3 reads CSVEDRTSREQYF. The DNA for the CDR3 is TGCAGCGTTGAAGATAGAACTAGTAGGGAGCAGTACTTC.

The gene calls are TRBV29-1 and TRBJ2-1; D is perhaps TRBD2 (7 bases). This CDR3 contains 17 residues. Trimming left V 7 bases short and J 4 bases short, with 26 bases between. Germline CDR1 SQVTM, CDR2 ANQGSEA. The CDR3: CSADGGTWASGYNEQFF. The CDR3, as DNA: TGCAGCGCCGATGGGGGGACATGGGCTAGCGGTTACAATGAGCAGTTCTTC.

The CDR3 region has the DNA TGTGCCAGTAGTTCCCCAAACTTACACCGGGGTCAGCCCCAGCATTTT. Protein sequence: CASSSPNLHRGQPQHF. The V call is TRBV19, the J call TRBJ1-5, with unresolved D. Germline CDR1 reads LNHDA; CDR2 reads SQIVND (reference sequence). The CDR3 runs 16 residues. V lost 5 bases, J lost 6 bases, and 20 bases lay in between.

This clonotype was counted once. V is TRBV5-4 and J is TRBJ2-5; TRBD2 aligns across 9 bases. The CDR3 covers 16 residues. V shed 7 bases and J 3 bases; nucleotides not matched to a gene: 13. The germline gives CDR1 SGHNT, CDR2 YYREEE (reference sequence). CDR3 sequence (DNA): TGTGCCAGCGGAACTGAAACTATAGCGGGGGAAGAGACCCAGTACTTC. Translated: CASGTETIAGEETQYF.

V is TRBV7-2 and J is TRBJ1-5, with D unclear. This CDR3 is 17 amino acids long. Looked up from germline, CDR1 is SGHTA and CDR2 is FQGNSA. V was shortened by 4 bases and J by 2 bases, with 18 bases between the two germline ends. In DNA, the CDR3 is TGTGCCAGCAGCTCAATGGGCCCCGGTACGGGCAATCAGCCCCAGCATTTT. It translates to CASSSMGPGTGNQPQHF.